This is a list of T cell receptor beta chains from one sample in a study of blood T cell repertoires in COVID-19. Using immunoSEQ multiplex PCR, the repertoire was profiled, and TCRdb retains in-frame clones only, with some absent. There are 80,000 to 95,000 clones in the sample; 85% occur only once, and about two fifths lies in the top ten. The specimen was peripheral blood. Receptors were obtained from a man aged 80 or over with acute or convalescent COVID-19. Both conserved end residues are part of each CDR3. The order of the fields is D gene, clone size, J gene, V gene, CDR3 protein, CDR3 DNA. A D gene is named only where the DNA matches it firmly. A clone size is listed for some rows: how often the clone was seen (once, few, many), or a class if it is expanded.

>TRBD1|-|TRBJ1-1|TRBV14
CASSQVHRGMNTEAFF
TGTGCCAGCAGCCAAGTCCACAGGGGCATGAACACTGAAGCTTTCTTT
>-|-|TRBJ2-3|TRBV6-5
CASSYSLLQGGDTQYF
TGTGCCAGCAGTTATTCCCTCCTCCAGGGTGGAGATACGCAGTATTTT
>-|-|TRBJ1-4|TRBV9
CASSVGGSGGNEKLFF
TGTGCCAGCAGCGTAGGAGGGAGCGGGGGGAATGAAAAACTGTTTTTT
>TRBD1|-|TRBJ1-5|TRBV27
CASSSNPTGPGGNQPQHF
TGTGCCAGCAGTTCAAACCCGACAGGGCCCGGTGGCAATCAGCCCCAGCATTTT
>-|-|TRBJ2-4|TRBV5-4
CASSLDAREYF
TGTGCCAGCAGCTTGGACGCCAGGGAGTACTTC
>TRBD2|-|TRBJ2-3|TRBV19
CASSSFSGGRGTDTQYF
TGTGCCAGTAGTTCTTTCTCGGGGGGGAGAGGCACAGATACGCAGTATTTT
>TRBD1|-|TRBJ1-1|TRBV19
CASSFAGGANTEAFF
TGTGCCAGTAGTTTCGCAGGGGGCGCGAACACTGAAGCTTTCTTT
>-|many|TRBJ2-7|TRBV9
CASSLSGTSYEQYF
TGTGCCAGCAGCCTATCCGGGACTTCCTACGAGCAGTACTTC
>TRBD2|-|TRBJ2-7|TRBV14
CASSQGLAFSYEQYF
TGTGCCAGCAGCCAAGGACTAGCCTTCTCCTACGAGCAGTACTTC
>-|-|TRBJ1-1|TRBV28
CASSLRWGLEAFF
TGTGCCAGCAGTTTAAGGTGGGGGCTAGAAGCTTTCTTT
>-|-|TRBJ2-2|TRBV3-1/TRBV3-2
CASSRLRGGPDGELFF
TGTGCCAGCAGCCGCCTCCGAGGAGGGCCCGACGGGGAGCTGTTTTTT
>-|-|TRBJ1-5|TRBV3-1/TRBV3-2
CASSQGTGNQPQHF
TGTGCCAGCAGCCAAGGGACAGGCAATCAGCCCCAGCATTTT
>-|-|TRBJ1-2|TRBV6-4
CASSGTSGYTF
TGTGCCAGCTCCGGGACATCTGGCTACACCTTC
>-|few|TRBJ2-5|TRBV4-3
CASSQNGRGQVQETQYF
TGCGCCAGCAGCCAAAACGGGAGAGGACAGGTCCAAGAGACCCAGTACTTC
>TRBD2|-|TRBJ2-1|TRBV6-1
CASSVPRLAAFSSYNEQFF
TGTGCCAGCAGTGTTCCTCGACTAGCGGCCTTCAGCTCCTACAATGAGCAGTTCTTC
>TRBD1|-|TRBJ1-2|TRBV27
CASEIRDRGLYGYTF
TGTGCCAGCGAAATTAGGGACAGGGGATTATATGGCTACACCTTC
>-|-|TRBJ1-2|TRBV19
CASSTTANYGYTF
TGTGCCAGTAGTACCACAGCAAACTATGGCTACACCTTC
>TRBD1|few|TRBJ2-4|TRBV29-1
CSVEDPDRELSIQYF
TGCAGCGTTGAAGATCCGGACAGGGAGCTCTCCATTCAGTACTTC
>TRBD2|few|TRBJ2-1|TRBV11-3
CASRRSAGVDEQFF
TGTGCCAGCAGGCGATCGGCGGGGGTGGATGAGCAGTTCTTC
>TRBD2|-|TRBJ2-1|TRBV11-2
CASSPGLAGGTYNEQFF
TGTGCCAGCAGCCCGGGTCTAGCGGGAGGCACCTACAATGAGCAGTTCTTC
>-|-|TRBJ1-2|TRBV3-1/TRBV3-2
CASSQDKGGVTHEYGYTF
TGTGCCAGCAGCCAAGATAAAGGGGGGGTGACCCATGAATATGGCTACACCTTC
>TRBD2|few|TRBJ2-1|TRBV2
CASRVAGGAGYNEQFF
TGTGCCAGCAGGGTAGCGGGAGGTGCCGGCTACAATGAGCAGTTCTTC
>-|-|TRBJ2-3|TRBV27
CASRESRRDTQYF
TGTGCCAGCAGGGAGTCCCGGCGGGATACGCAGTATTTT
>-|-|TRBJ2-7|TRBV19
CASSPRDNSYEQYF
TGTGCCAGTAGTCCCCGGGACAACTCCTACGAGCAGTACTTC
>-|-|TRBJ2-7|TRBV30
CAWRVADSYEQYF
TGTGCCTGGAGGGTAGCGGATTCCTACGAGCAGTACTTC
>TRBD1|-|TRBJ2-7|TRBV5-1
CASSRDRMTYEQYF
TGCGCCAGCAGCCGGGACAGGATGACCTACGAGCAGTACTTC
>-|-|TRBJ2-7|TRBV10-1
CARIRTSYEQYF
TGCGCCAGAATAAGGACATCATACGAGCAGTACTTC
>-|-|TRBJ2-3|TRBV18
CASSPRAKRGGGDTQYF
TGTGCCAGCTCACCCCGAGCGAAGAGGGGAGGAGGTGATACGCAGTATTTT
>TRBD1|-|TRBJ1-1|TRBV5-1
CASSLEGGGRTEAFF
TGCGCCAGCAGCTTGGAAGGAGGGGGCCGGACTGAAGCTTTCTTT